Given below is one TCR beta chain in context. The antigen it recognizes is unknown. The input lacks base qualities; no much larger clone sits a single base away. The donors were about 40 Caucasian individuals from Russia, aged roughly 6 to 90 years, who were systemically healthy. Approximately 11 milliliters of peripheral blood were drawn from each donor into EDTA-treated Vacutainer tubes. PBMCs were isolated by Ficoll-Paque density-gradient centrifugation, with at least 7 million obtained per sample. Trizol reagent was used to extract total RNA from PBMCs, with at least 6 micrograms per sample. For every donor, flow cytometry on a PBMC aliquot measured the percentage of naive CD45RAhigh/CD27high T cells. The sample comes from a study of blood T cells in healthy people across ages (dated by TCRdb to between 2014 and 2017). For context, the study as a whole: Template switching captured roughly one uniquely barcoded TCR beta cDNA molecule per two T cells in model experiments. The study measured age-related changes in TCR beta repertoire diversity using deep sequencing normalized with unique cDNA molecular identifiers. The donors were split into four age groups: young (average around 15 years), middle-aged (roughly 42), aged (62) and long-lived (roughly 77). To avoid experimental bias, donors of different ages were distributed randomly across sequencing lanes. The study analyzed two additional independent replicas of 1 million unique cDNA reads from the same blood draw for two donors, one aged 18 to 29 and one aged 80 or older.

The protocol used for the library was 5' RACE. Instrument on record: Illumina HiSeq 2500. A second PCR of 7 to 11 cycles was performed with a sample-barcoded 5' primer and a J-beta primer mix. A template-switch 5' adaptor carrying 12 random nucleotides introduced a unique molecular identifier onto each TCR beta cDNA molecule. At least 2.5 million CDR3-containing paired-end reads were obtained from each sample. The Mint cDNA synthesis kit, primed by a TRBC-specific oligonucleotide, was used to synthesize first-strand cDNA from all RNA. After uracil-DNA glycosylase treatment, a first 18-cycle PCR used universal primers M1SS and BC2_uni_R on all cDNA. The study's processing was this. Normalization of each sample was performed by random selection of 1 million high-quality reads, each carrying a distinct molecular identifier. Reads with shared molecular identifiers were discarded instead of being binned into consensus sequences. CDR3 identification, clonotype clustering and error correction used MiTCR with a Q25 quality threshold and the strictest error-elimination algorithm. A nonparametric unseen species model using Euler transformation provided a lower-bound estimate of total TCR beta diversity. In TCRdb, the public reads were trimmed at Q25 with fastp and aligned with MiXCR, with productive beta chains retained. Rows with a matching CDR3 protein are joined into one entry that keeps the most common DNA and genes. The V and J calls were not made by the authors but by TCRdb's processing. This sample holds about 620,000 distinct CDR3 sequences; around 21% were observed only once. Of the sample, approximately 3.6% falls within the top ten clones.

Based on the germline V gene, the CDR1 and CDR2 sequences are MGHRA and YSYEKL. V loses 3 bases at its end and J loses 0 bases; junction bases beyond the gene matches: 7. The CDR3 holds 17 amino acids from the cysteine to the phenylalanine. The entry retains the CDR3 DNA only, 51 bases that are in frame from base 1. Results the study describes overall, beyond this receptor: Estimates of total diversity based on one million sequenced T cells were considered lower bounds and underestimates. Conclusive comparison of naive and antigen-experienced compartments was prevented by the profiling of bulk unsorted PBMCs. The percentage of naive T cells measured by flow cytometry correlated strongly with observed TCR beta diversity. Donor CMV infection status was unknown, potentially confounding age-related changes in expanded clonotypes. Compared with the aged group, more naive CD4+ T cells, fewer expanded clones and increased TCR diversity were shown by the long-lived group, suggesting age selection. As age increased, observed TCR beta diversity per million T cells dropped in a roughly linear way, and a significant reduction was already evident by age about 40.

Sequencing input: blood. The source is an older man in good health. The chain was built from TRBV4-1 and TRBJ1-4; TRBD1 lines up with 7 middle nucleotides. The CDR3 protein is CASSQMRDSTTNEKLFF. The bases read TGCGCCAGCAGCCAGATGCGGGACAGCACAACTAATGAAAAACTGTTTTTT.